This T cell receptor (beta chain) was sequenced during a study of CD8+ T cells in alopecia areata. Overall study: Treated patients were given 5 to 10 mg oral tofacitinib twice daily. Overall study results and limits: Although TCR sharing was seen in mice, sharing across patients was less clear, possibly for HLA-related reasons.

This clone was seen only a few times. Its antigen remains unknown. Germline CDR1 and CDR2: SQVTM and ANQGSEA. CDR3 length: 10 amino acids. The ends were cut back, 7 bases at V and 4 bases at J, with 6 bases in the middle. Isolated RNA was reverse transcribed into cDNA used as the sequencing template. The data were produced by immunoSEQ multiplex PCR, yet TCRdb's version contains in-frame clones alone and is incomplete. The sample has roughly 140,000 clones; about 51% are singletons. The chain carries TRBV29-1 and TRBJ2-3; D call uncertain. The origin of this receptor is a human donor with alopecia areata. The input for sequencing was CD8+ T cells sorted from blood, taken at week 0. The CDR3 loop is CSALSDTQYF. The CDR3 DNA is TGCAGCGCTTTATCAGATACGCAGTATTTT.